Below, 14 T cell receptor beta chains from the same sample are listed, as sequenced in a study of T cells after posttransplantation cyclophosphamide. Repertoires were generated with immunoSEQ multiplex PCR, while TCRdb's copy carries only in-frame clones and drops some. This table holds 25,000 to 35,000 clones, just over 90% found once. The naive gate required viable CD3+CD4+ or CD3+CD8+ cells with CCR7+CD45RA+CD45RO-CD95-CD27+CD28+ phenotype. Sequenced: naive CD4+ T cells sorted from PBMCs. These receptors were obtained from a woman aged 60-70 years in good health, CMV-negative, and a related stem cell transplant donor.

The chain carries TRBV28 and TRBJ2-5; 10 bases are shared with TRBD2. The CDR3 runs to 15 residues. The germline CDR1 and CDR2 sequences are MDHEN and SYDVKM. The V gene end was trimmed by 6 bases and the J gene end by 6 bases; junction bases not matched to a gene: 10. The CDR3 nucleotides are TGTGCCAGCAGCCTTACTAGCGGGGAACTGAAGACCCAGTACTTC. This codes for CASSLTSGELKTQYF.

The J gene is TRBJ2-6, the V gene TRBV5-1, with TRBD1 matching 8 bases. Germline CDR1 is SGHRS and CDR2 is YFSETQ. The junction had 5 bases not matched to a gene; V was cut back by 2 bases and J by 4 bases. The CDR3 runs 16 residues. The CDR3 sequence: CASSFAGGFGANVLTF. CDR3 DNA: TGCGCCAGCAGCTTCGCAGGGGGCTTCGGGGCCAACGTCCTGACTTTC.

Turning to this clone: Other DNA sequences from this sample encode an identical CDR3 as well. J is TRBJ2-7 and V is TRBV6-5; TRBD1 aligns across 8 bases. This CDR3 comprises 14 residues. CDR1 is MNHEY and CDR2 is SVGAGI in the germline V gene. V lost 5 bases and J lost 3; bases outside the gene matches: 6. The CDR3 loop is CASSAGTGFYEQYF. CDR3 nucleotide sequence: TGTGCCAGCAGTGCCGGGACAGGCTTCTACGAGCAGTACTTC.

The V gene is TRBV7-3, the J gene TRBJ2-7, with 7 bases that match TRBD2. Trimming removed 4 bases from V and 4 bases from J; junction bases left unmatched: 7. The length of the CDR3 is 14 residues. Germline values: CDR1 SGHTA, CDR2 FQGTGA. CDR3 in amino acids: CASSSSGGPYEQYF. In DNA form, the CDR3 reads TGTGCCAGCAGCTCGTCGGGAGGACCGTACGAGCAGTACTTC.

This clone turned up a few times. V usage is TRBV19 and J usage is TRBJ1-1, with 8 positions matching TRBD1. CDR3 length: 12 residues. Germline values: CDR1 LNHDA, CDR2 SQIVND (reference sequence). V was clipped by 8 bases and J by 5 bases; unmatched bases: 4. Here the CDR3 reads CASDRGRTEAFF. DNA for the CDR3: TGTGCCAGTGACAGGGGTAGGACTGAAGCTTTCTTT.

This sequence joins TRBV28 and TRBJ1-6; 7 bases fit TRBD1. Germline-derived CDR1 and CDR2 are MDHEN and SYDVKM. The length of the CDR3 is 14 residues. V lost 5 bases and J lost 7; bases outside the gene matches: 5. CDR3 region: CASSLRQGNSPLHF. CDR3 DNA: TGTGCCAGCAGTCTCAGACAGGGCAATTCACCCCTCCACTTT.

The rearrangement links TRBV7-8 to TRBJ2-7, with 12 bases aligning to TRBD2. The CDR3 runs 16 residues. Per the germline V gene, CDR1 is SGHVS and CDR2 is FQNEAQ. J was trimmed by 0 bases and V by 1 base; bases with no gene match: 1. This CDR3 is CASSLGTSGNSYEQYF. The CDR3 nucleotides are TGTGCCAGCAGCTTAGGGACTAGCGGGAACTCCTACGAGCAGTACTTC. Full variable domain (missing parts from reference TRBV7-8 and TRBJ2-7): GAGVSQSPRYKVAKRGQDVALRCDPISGHVSLFWYQQALGQGPEFLTYFQNEAQLDKSGLPSDRFFAERPEGSVSTLKIQRTQQEDSAVYLCASSLGTSGNSYEQYFGPGTRLTVT.

CDR3 bases: TGTGCCAGCAGTTTAGCCACGGGAACCTACGAGCAGTACTTC. Its translation: CASSLATGTYEQYF. The V and J genes are TRBV28 and TRBJ2-7; D might be TRBD2 (5 bases). The CDR3 is made up of 14 amino acids. The V end lost 2 bases, the J end lost 2 bases, and 10 bases lay between the germline ends. CDR1 is MDHEN and CDR2 is SYDVKM in the germline V gene.

The chain is built from TRBV19 and TRBJ1-1, with D possibly TRBD1 on 5 matching bases. The CDR3 spans 16 residues. Germline-derived CDR1 and CDR2 are LNHDA and SQIVND (reference sequence). Trimming removed 5 bases at V and 1 base at J, with 17 bases between. The CDR3 nucleotides are TGTGCCAGTAGTCCCTTACAGGCCCGAAAGAACACTGAAGCTTTCTTT. As protein: CASSPLQARKNTEAFF.

This clone was counted between two and nine times. V usage is TRBV19 and J usage is TRBJ1-4, with D maybe TRBD1 (6 bases). Between the trimmed V and J ends, which lost 2 bases and 10 bases, there was a span of 8 bases. Germline loops: CDR1 LNHDA, CDR2 SQIVND (reference sequence). CDR3 length equals 12 residues. For the CDR3, the DNA is TGTGCCAGTAGTATAATACAGGGAAAACTGTTTTTT. Its translation is CASSIIQGKLFF.

In nucleotides, the CDR3 is TGTGCCAGCAGCCCTAGACTAGCGGGGAAATACGAGCAGTACTTC. This codes for CASSPRLAGKYEQYF. The chain joins TRBV9 to TRBJ2-7; 11 bases match TRBD2. V lost 4 bases, J lost 4 bases, and 7 bases stayed unmatched. Germline values: CDR1 SGDLS, CDR2 YYNGEE. This CDR3 spans 15 amino acids. Drawing the rest from reference TRBV9 and TRBJ2-7, the complete variable domain is DSGVTQTPKHLITATGQRVTLRCSPRSGDLSVYWYQQSLDQGLQFLIQYYNGEERAKGNILERFSAQQFPDLHSELNLSSLELGDSALYFCASSPRLAGKYEQYFGPGTRLTVT.

The chain carries TRBV7-2 and TRBJ1-5; D possibly corresponds to TRBD1 (5 bases). Germline CDR1 SGHTA, CDR2 FQGNSA. The length of the CDR3 is 15 residues. V was trimmed by 1 base and J by 4 bases, leaving 11 bases between them. The CDR3: CASSLGQTDNQPQHF. CDR3 DNA: TGTGCCAGCAGCTTAGGGCAGACAGATAATCAGCCCCAGCATTTT.

The chain couples TRBV2 to TRBJ2-1, with D possibly TRBD1 on 5 matching bases. The CDR3 runs 13 residues. Germline CDR1 is SNHLY and CDR2 is FYNNEI. V gave up 10 bases and J gave up 8 bases, with 18 bases separating them. CDR3 in amino acids: CATSVTMGHEQFF. CDR3 nucleotide sequence: TGTGCCACCTCAGTTACTATGGGGCATGAGCAGTTCTTC.

Regarding this clone: Other DNA sequences in the same sample also yield this CDR3. This CDR3 is CASSPGLAGSYEQYF. DNA of the CDR3: TGTGCCAGCAGCCCAGGACTAGCGGGATCCTACGAGCAGTACTTC. The genes are TRBV11-2 and TRBJ2-7; 12 positions match TRBD2. Trimming cost V 5 bases and J 1 base; bases outside gene matches: 3. The length of the CDR3 is 15 residues. Germline lookup yields CDR1 SGHAT and CDR2 FQNNGV.